Shown below are 28 T cell receptor beta chains from a single sample sequenced in a study of shared clonotypes between healthy human individuals (dated by TCRdb to 2020 to 2021). To prepare the library, the immunoSEQ multiplex PCR assay was applied. Entries here come from immuneACCESS through TCRdb and include only in-frame sequences with V and J called. Some clones fail to appear in such tables; in the studies checked, an unresolved V gene covers under half of the shortfall, and the cause of the remainder is unknown. Across this sample there are more than 2 million clones, with nearly 97% seen only once. Around 0.13% of the sample belongs to the ten largest clones. Sequenced sample: naive CD4+ T cells sorted from blood. The cell subset or site label on this specimen signifies: CD45RA+ positively selected. These receptors were obtained from a man in his late teens or twenties in good health.

This clone was recorded once. The genes are TRBV28 and TRBJ2-7; 13 bases match TRBD2. The CDR3 totals 17 residues. CDR1 and CDR2 from the germline V gene are MDHEN and SYDVKM. J lost 2 bases, V lost 3 bases, and 7 bases had no gene match. The CDR3, as DNA: TGTGCCAGCAGTTTCGAACTAGCGGGGGGGCTGGCCTACGAGCAGTACTTC. This codes for CASSFELAGGLAYEQYF.

With respect to this clone: Within the sample, other DNA sequences also encode this same CDR3. This chain links TRBV28 with TRBJ1-2; D is undetermined. This CDR3 has 11 amino acids. V was clipped by 1 base and J by 7 bases, with 4 bases between them. Germline V gives CDR1 MDHEN, CDR2 SYDVKM. In DNA, the CDR3 is TGTGCCAGCAGTTTATTCAGTGGCTACACCTTC. It encodes CASSLFSGYTF.

This clone occurred once. CDR3 bases: TGTGCCATCAGCCGGGACAGGGATGGTAATGAGCAGTTCTTC. Its translation: CAISRDRDGNEQFF. This rearrangement joins TRBV10-3 to TRBJ2-1; 9 bases line up with TRBD1. The CDR3 totals 14 residues. Trimming took 6 bases from V and 7 from J; bases not matched to a gene: 7. CDR1 and CDR2 from the germline V gene are ENHRY and SYGVKD.

CDR3 nucleotide sequence: TGTGCCAGCAGCCAACGGGCAGGGGGATATGTCACTGAAGCTTTCTTT. Its protein product is CASSQRAGGYVTEAFF. The chain links TRBV14 to TRBJ1-1; 7 bases agree with TRBD1. V dropped 2 bases and J dropped 4; count of bases not matched to a gene: 10. Germline V CDR1 and CDR2: SGHDN, FVKESK. The CDR3 is 16 amino acids.

The genes are TRBV4-1 and TRBJ2-7, with D possibly TRBD2 on 5 matching bases. V was trimmed by 0 bases and J by 0 bases, leaving 15 bases between them. There are 17 residues in the CDR3. The germline V gene encodes CDR1 MGHRA and CDR2 YSYEKL. CDR3 sequence reads: CASSQEPQQGSSYEQYF. The CDR3 nucleotides read TGCGCCAGCAGCCAAGAACCTCAGCAAGGGAGCTCCTACGAGCAGTACTTC.

The genes are TRBV5-1 and TRBJ2-7, with no clear D. The CDR3 sequence is 14 residues long. From germline, CDR1 is SGHRS and CDR2 YFSETQ. V was pared by 1 base and J by 7 bases, with 15 bases between. CDR3 in amino acids: CASSLSADQWEQYF. Written as DNA, the CDR3 is TGCGCCAGCAGCTTGTCGGCAGACCAGTGGGAGCAGTACTTC.

The chain combines TRBV30 with TRBJ2-7, with 9 bases lining up with TRBD1. V dropped 0 bases and J dropped 4; count of bases not matched to a gene: 7. This CDR3 region has 15 residues. Germline V lookup: CDR1 GTSNPN, CDR2 SVGIG (reference sequence). The chain's CDR3 is CAWSVPRTGEYEQYF. CDR3 sequence (DNA): TGTGCCTGGAGTGTACCTCGGACAGGGGAATACGAGCAGTACTTC.

The gene calls are TRBV5-4 and TRBJ1-1; 7 positions agree with TRBD1. CDR1 is SGHNT, CDR2 YYREEE, per germline (reference sequence). J was trimmed by 2 bases and V by 3 bases; bases with no gene match: 7. This CDR3 comprises 15 residues. The CDR3 DNA is TGTGCCAGCAGCTCGCCGGGACAGAGCAACACTGAAGCTTTCTTT. Amino acids: CASSSPGQSNTEAFF.

The gene calls are TRBV10-3 and TRBJ2-7; 9 bases fit TRBD1. The junction had 1 base not matched to a gene; V was cut back by 2 bases and J by 2 bases. The CDR3 loop spans 14 amino acids. Germline V gene sequence: CDR1 ENHRY, CDR2 SYGVKD. CDR3 bases: TGTGCCATCAGTGAGGGGACAGGGCCCTACGAGCAGTACTTC. Translating gives CAISEGTGPYEQYF.

The chain joins TRBV30 to TRBJ1-5; a possible D gene is TRBD1 (5 bases). The CDR3 sequence is 13 residues long. Looked up from germline, CDR1 is GTSNPN and CDR2 is SVGIG (reference sequence). The V end lost 5 bases, the J end lost 4 bases, and 12 bases lay between the germline ends. For the CDR3, the DNA is TGTGCCTGGGCGGACAATTCAAATCAGCCCCAGCATTTT. Its protein is CAWADNSNQPQHF.

As regards this clone: Other nucleotide sequences from this sample produce the same CDR3. The chain employs TRBV6-1 and TRBJ1-2, with D tentatively TRBD1 (6 bases). Trimming stripped 6 bases from V and 5 bases from J, with 13 bases between. The CDR3 length is 13 residues. Germline assignment: CDR1 MNHNS and CDR2 SASEGT. The CDR3: CASRPGGPYGYTF. The DNA of the CDR3 is TGTGCCAGCAGGCCCGGGGGGCCGTATGGCTACACCTTC.

V usage is TRBV30 and J usage is TRBJ1-5; perhaps TRBD1 as D (5 bases). CDR3 size: 14 residues. Germline V gene sequence: CDR1 GTSNPN, CDR2 SVGIG (reference sequence). Trimming removed 2 bases from V and 7 bases from J, with 15 bases in between. The DNA for the CDR3 is TGTGCCTGGAGTTTGGGCAGGGAACGGCAGCCCCAGCATTTT. Protein: CAWSLGRERQPQHF.

This clone was seen once. The chain joins TRBV5-1 to TRBJ1-6, with D possibly TRBD1 on 5 matching bases. From germline, CDR1 is SGHRS and CDR2 YFSETQ. The CDR3 length is 14 residues. Trimming removed 1 base at V and 8 bases at J, with 10 bases between. The CDR3 coding sequence is TGCGCCAGCAGCTTGTTTGGGGCAGATTCACCCCTCCACTTT. Translating gives CASSLFGADSPLHF.

The chain has TRBV30 and TRBJ1-1; no firm D call. This CDR3 has 13 residues. The germline V gene has CDR1 GTSNPN and CDR2 SVGIG (reference sequence). Trimming took 3 bases from V and 3 from J, leaving 11 bases between them. The CDR3 spells CAWSLLWDTEAFF. The CDR3 coding sequence is TGTGCCTGGAGCCTCCTCTGGGACACTGAAGCTTTCTTT.

The chain carries TRBV9 and TRBJ2-5; D is unclear. Germline CDR1 SGDLS, CDR2 YYNGEE. Deletions cut 5 bases from V and 3 bases from J, with 11 bases between. There are 13 residues in the CDR3. The CDR3 region is CASRGEWKETQYF. DNA of the CDR3: TGTGCCAGCAGAGGTGAGTGGAAAGAGACCCAGTACTTC.

The chain joins TRBV30 to TRBJ2-3; a weak D match, TRBD2 (5 bases). V gave up 0 bases and J gave up 4 bases, with 8 bases separating them. The CDR3 is made up of 13 amino acids. Per germline, CDR1 GTSNPN and CDR2 SVGIG (reference sequence). The CDR3 reads CAWSVSGPDTQYF. DNA for the CDR3: TGTGCCTGGAGTGTAAGCGGCCCAGATACGCAGTATTTT.

This chain connects TRBV5-1 to TRBJ2-7; 8 nucleotides match TRBD1. From germline, CDR1 is SGHRS and CDR2 YFSETQ. V gave up 7 bases and J gave up 0 bases; unmatched junction bases: 6. There are 14 residues in the CDR3. The CDR3 DNA follows: TGCGCCAGCGGGAGGACAGGGACCTCCTACGAGCAGTACTTC. Protein sequence: CASGRTGTSYEQYF.

The V call is TRBV30, the J call TRBJ2-5; TRBD2 aligns across 9 bases. Trimming took 2 bases from V and 2 from J; bases not matched to a gene: 6. The germline CDR1 and CDR2 sequences are GTSNPN and SVGIG (reference sequence). This CDR3 has 15 residues. CDR3 nucleotides: TGTGCCTGGAGTAGGGCTAGCGGGAAACAAGAGACCCAGTACTTC. It yields the protein CAWSRASGKQETQYF.

Details on this clone: The sample contains more than one DNA sequence encoding this CDR3. The chain couples TRBV10-1 to TRBJ2-1, with D hard to call. Trimming left V 6 bases short and J 5 bases short, with 5 bases between. CDR1 WNHNN and CDR2 SYGVQD come from the germline V gene (reference sequence). The CDR3 covers 11 residues. The DNA of the CDR3 is TGCGCCAGCAGCTCTGACAATGAGCAGTTCTTC. Translating gives CASSSDNEQFF.

This clone was counted once. The chain joins TRBV4-2 to TRBJ2-6; perhaps TRBD2 as D (5 bases). This CDR3 has 16 amino acids. Trimming shortened V by 7 bases and J by 0 bases, and 13 bases separated the two germline ends. Germline assignment: CDR1 LGHNA and CDR2 YNFKEQ. CDR3 in amino acids: CASTTEAISGANVLTF. CDR3 DNA sequence: TGTGCCAGCACGACGGAGGCTATCTCTGGGGCCAACGTCCTGACTTTC.

This chain joins TRBV4-3 and TRBJ1-2; 9 bases fit TRBD1. V lost 0 bases, J lost 8 bases, and 10 bases stayed unmatched. This CDR3 contains 16 residues. Germline V gene lookup returns CDR1 LGHNA and CDR2 YSLEER. DNA of the CDR3: TGCGCCAGCAGCCAAGAGCTGTACAGGGGGCATTCAGGCTACACCTTC. Encoded protein: CASSQELYRGHSGYTF.

The chain joins TRBV4-3 to TRBJ1-1, with D hard to call. Germline CDR1 LGHNA, CDR2 YSLEER. V lost 0 bases and J lost 1, with 3 bases in between. CDR3 length: 13 residues. This CDR3 is CASSQESNTEAFF. In nucleotides, the CDR3 is TGCGCCAGCAGCCAAGAATCGAACACTGAAGCTTTCTTT.

The genes are TRBV18 and TRBJ2-7; TRBD1 is a possible D gene (7 bases). From germline, CDR1 is KGHSH and CDR2 LQKENI. The length of the CDR3 is 13 residues. V lost 3 bases and J 7 bases, leaving 13 bases between the germline ends. CDR3 amino acids: CASSPEGAVEQYF. CDR3 nucleotide sequence: TGTGCCAGCTCACCGGAGGGGGCGGTTGAGCAGTACTTC.

The chain joins TRBV4-2 to TRBJ2-5, with D tentatively TRBD2 (6 bases). The V end was cut by 0 bases, the J end by 4 bases, with 15 bases between. This CDR3 is built from 16 residues. CDR1 is LGHNA, CDR2 YNFKEQ, per germline. The CDR3 region has the DNA TGTGCCAGCAGCCAAGAATGGGACTCCTTTAGAGAGACCCAGTACTTC. It is translated as CASSQEWDSFRETQYF.

The chain has TRBV18 and TRBJ1-6; D possibly corresponds to TRBD1 (6 bases). This CDR3 has 15 residues. Per the germline V gene, CDR1 is KGHSH and CDR2 is LQKENI. The ends were cut back, 3 bases at V and 8 bases at J, with 14 bases in the middle. CDR3 loop: CASSPGLYRDSPLHF. CDR3 DNA: TGTGCCAGCTCACCGGGCCTTTACAGGGATTCACCCCTCCACTTT.

V and J are TRBV2 and TRBJ1-5; 8 bases fit TRBD1. The V segment lost 6 bases and the J segment 7 bases; nucleotides outside the gene matches: 11. Germline CDR1 reads SNHLY; CDR2 reads FYNNEI. The CDR3 is 15 residues long. The CDR3 DNA is TGTGCCAGCAGCCTCGACAGGGGTTTAGGACAGCCCCAGCATTTT. It yields the protein CASSLDRGLGQPQHF.

V is TRBV6-6 and J is TRBJ2-5, with D unresolved. Germline lookup yields CDR1 MNHNY and CDR2 SVGAGI (reference sequence). V lost 8 bases to trimming and J lost 4 bases, with 8 bases between them. This CDR3 spans 11 amino acids. The CDR3 DNA reads as TGTGCCAGCGGTGTTGCAGAGACCCAGTACTTC. The encoded protein is CASGVAETQYF.

The chain couples TRBV10-3 to TRBJ1-2, with D maybe TRBD1 (5 bases). CDR3 size: 14 residues. Germline V CDR1 and CDR2: ENHRY, SYGVKD. V was cut by 6 bases and J by 0 bases, with 11 bases left in between. The CDR3 here is CAISGTQANYGYTF. CDR3 nucleotide sequence: TGTGCCATCAGCGGGACCCAAGCTAACTATGGCTACACCTTC.